The 28 T cell receptor beta chains given below trace back to one sample, sequenced in a study of identical twins. One entry per CDR3 protein, called by TCRdb with MiXCR from the 5' RACE reads. The sample records 1.5 million to 2 million distinct CDR3 sequences, roughly 35% being singletons. Sequencing used cord blood. The receptor set was obtained from a newborn girl in good health.

This clonotype was detected only a few times. The gene calls are TRBV24-1 and TRBJ1-5, with 10 positions matching TRBD1. Germline V gives CDR1 KGHDR, CDR2 SFDVKD. The CDR3 is 18 residues long. After removal of 8 bases from V and 7 bases from J, the junction contained 19 bases not matched to a gene. This CDR3 is CATIGQGDKGGSDQPQHF. The CDR3, as DNA: TGTGCCACCATCGGACAGGGGGACAAAGGGGGTTCAGACCAGCCCCAGCATTTT.

The V and J genes are TRBV20-1 and TRBJ1-1, with a possible D match to TRBD1 (6 bases). Germline V gene lookup returns CDR1 DFQATT and CDR2 SNEGSKA (reference sequence). V was cut by 4 bases and J by 5 bases, with 14 bases left in between. CDR3 length equals 13 residues. The CDR3 loop is CSATPRQDTEAFF. CDR3 DNA: TGCAGTGCTACCCCGCGACAGGATACTGAAGCTTTCTTT.

This rearrangement joins TRBV12-3 or TRBV12-4 to TRBJ1-2; TRBD1 agrees at 9 bases. V lost 4 bases to trimming and J lost 6 bases; unmatched junction nucleotides: 6. The CDR3 has 14 residues. CDR3 nucleotides: TGTGCCAGCAGTTCAGGGGACAGGGTTGATGGCTACACCTTC. This codes for CASSSGDRVDGYTF.

V usage is TRBV5-1 and J usage is TRBJ2-5, with 7 bases fitting TRBD1. Germline V lookup: CDR1 SGHRS, CDR2 YFSETQ. The CDR3 runs to 11 residues. The trim removed 6 bases at V and 11 bases at J, leaving 7 bases unmatched. CDR3 sequence: CASTGQSEQYF. The CDR3 bases are TGCGCCAGCACGGGACAGTCTGAGCAGTACTTC.

A single count supports this clonotype. The gene calls are TRBV5-1 and TRBJ2-1; possibly TRBD2 for D (5 bases). The V end was cut by 10 bases, the J end by 0 bases, with 20 bases between. This CDR3 comprises 16 residues. The germline gives CDR1 SGHRS, CDR2 YFSETQ. CDR3 residues: CARGSWEMSSYNEQFF. DNA for the CDR3: TGCGCCCGCGGATCATGGGAGATGAGCTCCTACAATGAGCAGTTCTTC.

This clonotype turned up a few times. V and J are TRBV5-1 and TRBJ2-2; 9 bases line up with TRBD2. Germline CDR1 SGHRS, CDR2 YFSETQ. V shed 4 bases, J shed 3 bases, and the junction held 4 bases outside the gene matches. There are 15 residues in the CDR3. The CDR3 nucleotides are TGCGCCAGCAGCCCGACTAGCGGTTACACCGGGGAGCTGTTTTTT. Its protein is CASSPTSGYTGELFF.

The J gene is TRBJ1-4, the V gene TRBV7-9; D perhaps matches TRBD1 (5 bases). V lost 5 bases to trimming and J lost 5 bases, with 21 bases between them. CDR1 is SEHNR, CDR2 FQNEAQ, per germline (reference sequence). The CDR3 loop spans 17 amino acids. Written as DNA, the CDR3 is TGTGCCAGCAGCCCGACCGTCCCCCGGGGCGGGAATGAAAAACTGTTTTTT. Its translation: CASSPTVPRGGNEKLFF.

J is TRBJ2-4 and V is TRBV7-2; TRBD2 aligns across 8 bases. The V gene end was trimmed by 0 bases and the J gene end by 5 bases; junction bases not matched to a gene: 0. Looked up from germline, CDR1 is SGHTA and CDR2 is FQGNSA. This CDR3 region has 14 residues. The CDR3 DNA reads TGTGCCAGCAGCTTAGCGGGACTAGAAAACATTCAGTACTTC. Translated: CASSLAGLENIQYF.

The chain employs TRBV4-1 and TRBJ2-3; TRBD2 aligns across 9 bases. V lost 6 bases, J lost 1 base, and 5 bases stayed unmatched. Germline CDR1 is MGHRA and CDR2 is YSYEKL. CDR3 length: 15 residues. CDR3 DNA: TGCGCCAGCAGTCACATAGCGGGGGGCACAGATACGCAGTATTTT. Residues: CASSHIAGGTDTQYF.

V usage is TRBV28 and J usage is TRBJ2-5; 9 bases agree with TRBD1. The better agreement between TRBJ2-7 and the DNA end casts doubt on the J call. Germline V gene lookup returns CDR1 MDHEN and CDR2 SYDVKM. There are 14 residues in the CDR3. In nucleotides, the CDR3 is TGTGCCAGCATCTCCGGGACAGGGCCCTACGAGCAGTACTTC. The encoded protein is CASISGTGPYEQYF.

The V and J genes are TRBV7-2 and TRBJ2-5; 11 bases fit TRBD2. The CDR3 has 16 residues. CDR1 is SGHTA and CDR2 is FQGNSA in the germline V gene. V lost 1 base, J lost 4 bases, and 5 bases stayed unmatched. In DNA, the CDR3 is TGTGCCAGCAGCTTAGTTCGGCTAGCGGGGGGAGAGACCCAGTACTTC. Its translation: CASSLVRLAGGETQYF.

The rearrangement links TRBV12-3 or TRBV12-4 to TRBJ2-2, with 9 bases identical to TRBD1. This CDR3 is 15 amino acids long. J lost 5 bases, V lost 7 bases, and 8 bases had no gene match. CDR3 protein: CASKSRDRATGELFF. CDR3 coding DNA: TGTGCCAGCAAGTCACGGGACAGGGCTACCGGGGAGCTGTTTTTT.

In this sample, this clonotype turned up a few times. V and J are TRBV25-1 and TRBJ2-7, with 8 bases fitting TRBD1. Losses at the gene ends were 6 bases for V and 3 bases for J; bases not matched to a gene: 7. The CDR3 is 14 amino acids. From germline, CDR1 is MGHDK and CDR2 SYGVNS. CDR3 amino acids: CASSRQGNYYEQYF. The CDR3 coding sequence is TGTGCCAGCAGCCGACAGGGGAATTACTACGAGCAGTACTTC.

This clonotype was counted once. This chain links TRBV10-3 with TRBJ2-7; the D is unclear. Trimming left V 3 bases short and J 0 bases short, with 6 bases between. This CDR3 contains 13 residues. The germline gives CDR1 ENHRY, CDR2 SYGVKD. CDR3 residues: CAISEKSSYEQYF. In DNA, the CDR3 is TGTGCCATCAGTGAAAAGAGCTCCTACGAGCAGTACTTC.

V and J are TRBV6-4 and TRBJ2-1, with 13 bases matching TRBD2. V was clipped by 0 bases and J by 8 bases; unmatched bases: 4. This CDR3 region has 16 residues. Germline V gene sequence: CDR1 MRHNA, CDR2 SNTAGT. The DNA of the CDR3 is TGTGCCAGCAGTGACTCGAGACTAGCGGGGGGACATGAGCAGTTCTTC. It encodes CASSDSRLAGGHEQFF.

This clonotype was found a few times. This rearrangement joins TRBV20-1 to TRBJ1-2; maybe TRBD1 (6 bases). This CDR3 contains 15 residues. Germline V CDR1 and CDR2: DFQATT, SNEGSKA (reference sequence). V was pared by 4 bases and J by 0 bases, with 15 bases between. This CDR3 is CSATNPGQSNYGYTF. The CDR3 DNA sequence: TGCAGTGCTACAAACCCCGGACAGTCTAACTATGGCTACACCTTC.

The J gene is TRBJ2-3, the V gene TRBV20-1, with a weak D call TRBD1 (6 bases). The V end was cut by 1 base, the J end by 3 bases, with 14 bases between. Germline lookup yields CDR1 DFQATT and CDR2 SNEGSKA (reference sequence). The CDR3 runs 15 residues. CDR3 in DNA: TGCAGTGCTAGAGCAACAGGGCCTTGGACAGATACGCAGTATTTT. Translated: CSARATGPWTDTQYF.

The V and J genes are TRBV24-1 and TRBJ1-1; the D is unclear. Germline lookup yields CDR1 KGHDR and CDR2 SFDVKD. This CDR3 is built from 16 residues. Trimming took 0 bases from V and 1 from J, leaving 11 bases between them. The CDR3 protein is CATSDLARTGNTEAFF. The CDR3 bases are TGTGCCACCAGTGATTTGGCCCGTACGGGGAACACTGAAGCTTTCTTT.

The chain uses TRBV20-1 and TRBJ2-1; TRBD2 is a possible D gene (6 bases). The CDR3 consists of 14 residues. Trimming took 1 base from V and 5 from J, leaving 12 bases between them. In germline, CDR1 is DFQATT, CDR2 SNEGSKA (reference sequence). CDR3 sequence: CSARGGERHNEQFF. The CDR3 nucleotides are TGCAGTGCTAGAGGGGGGGAGCGCCACAATGAGCAGTTCTTC.

This chain joins TRBV7-2 and TRBJ1-1, with D maybe TRBD1 (6 bases). Germline values: CDR1 SGHTA, CDR2 FQGNSA. Trimming cost V 2 bases and J 8 bases, with 18 bases left between them. The CDR3 is made up of 15 amino acids. CDR3 sequence reads: CASSLRPTGKGEAFF. Written as DNA, the CDR3 is TGTGCCAGCAGCTTACGTCCAACAGGGAAGGGAGAAGCTTTCTTT.

The chain uses TRBV28 and TRBJ2-3; D is unclear. Trimming took off 3 bases at V and 10 bases at J, with 14 bases between the two ends. Germline V lookup: CDR1 MDHEN, CDR2 SYDVKM. CDR3 size: 13 residues. In nucleotides, the CDR3 is TGTGCCAGCAGTTTTACCCCCTCCACCCCGCAGTATTTT. As protein: CASSFTPSTPQYF.

This clonotype has more than one count but fewer than ten. The chain couples TRBV29-1 to TRBJ2-7; 8 positions agree with TRBD2. Trimming took 1 base from V and 7 from J; bases not matched to a gene: 9. The germline gives CDR1 SQVTM, CDR2 ANQGSEA. The CDR3 is 14 amino acids. CDR3 nucleotides: TGCAGCGTTGAAGGGACCGGACTAGCCAATGAGCAGTACTTC. Translation gives CSVEGTGLANEQYF.

This clonotype was detected ten times or more. For the CDR3, the DNA is TGTGCCAGCAGCAGGGACAGGGGTGGCACAGATACGCAGTATTTT. This gives the protein CASSRDRGGTDTQYF. The chain links TRBV7-9 to TRBJ2-3, with TRBD1 matching over 10 bases. The junction had 3 bases not matched to a gene; V was cut back by 5 bases and J by 1 base. Germline V CDR1 and CDR2: SEHNR, FQNEAQ (reference sequence). CDR3 length equals 15 residues. The whole variable domain, filled in from reference TRBV7-9 and TRBJ2-3, reads DTGVSQNPRHKITKRGQNVTFRCDPISEHNRLYWYRQTLGQGPEFLTYFQNEAQLEKSRLLSDRFSAERPKGSFSTLEIQRTEQGDSAMYLCASSRDRGGTDTQYFGPGTRLTVL.

With respect to this clonotype: A much larger clone is a single base away; this may be a read error. The rearrangement links TRBV5-1 to TRBJ2-4; TRBD1 matches at 8 bases. CDR1 and CDR2 from the germline V gene are SGHRS and YFSETQ. The CDR3 extends over 15 amino acids. With V trimmed by 5 bases and J by 6 bases, 10 bases remained unmatched. CDR3 amino acids: CASRPTGDSRNIQYF. The CDR3 coding sequence is TGCGCCAGCAGACCGACAGGGGATTCCAGAAACATTCAGTACTTC.

The chain employs TRBV29-1 and TRBJ2-7; TRBD2 agrees at 9 bases. From germline, CDR1 is SQVTM and CDR2 ANQGSEA. CDR3 length equals 14 residues. Trimming at V came to 4 bases and at J to 2 bases, leaving 6 bases not matched to a gene. The CDR3 loop reads CSVALAGLTYEQYF. In DNA, the CDR3 is TGCAGCGTTGCTCTAGCGGGGCTAACCTACGAGCAGTACTTC.

The genes are TRBV10-3 and TRBJ1-2; D uncertain. CDR1 ENHRY and CDR2 SYGVKD come from the germline V gene. The CDR3 contains 12 residues. V lost 7 bases, J lost 2 bases, and 8 bases lay in between. CDR3 in DNA: TGTGCCATCAACGGGCCAAACTATGGCTACACCTTC. Translated: CAINGPNYGYTF.

This clonotype was seen a single time. The genes are TRBV11-2 and TRBJ2-2; D gene unclear. The CDR3 runs to 16 residues. V lost 0 bases to trimming and J lost 1 base, with 9 bases between them. CDR1 is SGHAT, CDR2 FQNNGV, per germline. The CDR3 coding sequence is TGTGCCAGCAGCTTAGAGGCAGCCCTGAACACCGGGGAGCTGTTTTTT. It encodes CASSLEAALNTGELFF.

The chain carries TRBV15 and TRBJ2-1; no clear D gene. V lost 0 bases and J 5 bases, leaving 14 bases between the germline ends. Germline V gene sequence: CDR1 LNHNV, CDR2 YYDKDF (reference sequence). The CDR3 spans 16 residues. This CDR3 reads CATSRDVGGGNNEQFF. CDR3 DNA sequence: TGTGCCACCAGCAGAGATGTAGGTGGCGGTAACAATGAGCAGTTCTTC.